This TCR beta chain was sequenced for a study of shared clonotypes between healthy human individuals. The overall study: CD4 naive cells filled three plates per donor, CD4 memory three, CD8 naive two and CD8 memory one.

In germline, CDR1 is SGHRS, CDR2 YFSETQ. V gave up 2 bases and J gave up 4 bases; unmatched junction bases: 4. This CDR3 has 16 residues. Turning to this clone: The antigen remains undetermined.

General observations from the study: Shared clonotypes: 4.5% to 6% naive CD4, roughly 3.8% naive CD8, 2.3% memory CD4, 0.4% memory CD8.

Data came from immunoSEQ multiplex PCR; TCRdb stores just in-frame clones and leaves some out. The table has about 2.3 million clones, 92% seen once. Input material: naive CD4+ T cells from PBMCs. Subset noted: CD45RA+ positively selected. This sequence originates from a man younger than 35 in good health. Some clones in this sample may be carry-over from other donors' samples. The chain carries TRBV5-1 and TRBJ2-2; 11 bases are shared with TRBD1. CDR3 in DNA: TGCGCCAGCAGCTTCCCGGGACAGGGGGGCACCGGGGAGCTGTTTTTT. This gives the protein CASSFPGQGGTGELFF.